Only a few counts were recorded for the clone carrying this T cell receptor beta chain. The data were obtained in a study of T-cell reconstitution after alpha-beta-depleted transplantation in children. The CDR3 runs to 17 residues. Germline assignment: CDR1 LGHNA and CDR2 YSLEER. V was shortened by 0 bases and J by 2 bases, with 13 bases between the two germline ends. It was with unique molecular identifiers that the TCRbeta library was prepared. TCRdb passed the PCR reads through MiXCR, listing each CDR3 protein once. The sample comprises approximately 270,000 distinct CDR3 sequences, about 24% of which are singletons, and about 5% rests with the top ten.

This chain uses TRBV4-3 with TRBJ2-2, with no clear D. The sample consisted of PBMCs, mostly from graft donor cells, taken 360 days after TCRalphabeta/CD19-depleted stem cell transplant. The receptor's source is a female patient aged 2-10 years who had a stem cell transplant for congenital amegakaryocytic thrombocytopenia, so the T cells may come from the graft donor. Here the CDR3 DNA reads TGCGCCAGCAGCCAAGAGATGGTGGGAAGAAACACCGGGGAGCTGTTTTTT. Amino acid sequence: CASSQEMVGRNTGELFF.